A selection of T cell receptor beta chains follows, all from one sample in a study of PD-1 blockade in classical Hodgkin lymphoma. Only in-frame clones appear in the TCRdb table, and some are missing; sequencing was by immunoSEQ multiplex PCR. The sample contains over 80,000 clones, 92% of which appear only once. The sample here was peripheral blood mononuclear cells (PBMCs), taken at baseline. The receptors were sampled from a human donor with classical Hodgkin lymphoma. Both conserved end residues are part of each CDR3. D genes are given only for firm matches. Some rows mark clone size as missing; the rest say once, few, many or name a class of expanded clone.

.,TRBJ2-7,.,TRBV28,CASSTTFDEQYF,TGTGCCAGCAGTACGACATTCGACGAGCAGTACTTC
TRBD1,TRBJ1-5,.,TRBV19,CASSIRTGVQPQHF,TGTGCCAGTAGTATTAGGACAGGCGTTCAGCCCCAGCATTTT
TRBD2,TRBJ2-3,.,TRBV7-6,CASSPGLAGGLDTQYF,TGTGCCAGCAGCCCGGGACTAGCGGGAGGCTTAGATACGCAGTATTTT
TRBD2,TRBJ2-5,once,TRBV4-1,CASSQEGTSGSGGETQYF,TGCGCCAGCAGCCAAGAAGGGACTAGCGGGAGTGGTGGAGAGACCCAGTACTTC
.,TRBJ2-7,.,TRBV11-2,CASNPIDSSYEQYF,TGTGCCAGCAACCCTATAGACAGTTCCTACGAGCAGTACTTC
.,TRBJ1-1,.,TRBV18,CASSPAGVKNTEAFF,TGTGCCAGCTCACCGGCAGGGGTCAAGAACACTGAAGCTTTCTTT
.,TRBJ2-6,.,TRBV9,CASSASGANVLTF,TGTGCCAGCTCGGCCTCTGGGGCCAACGTCCTGACTTTC
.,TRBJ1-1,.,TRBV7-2,CASSLANTGRTEAFF,TGTGCCAGCAGCTTAGCTAATACAGGGAGGACTGAAGCTTTCTTT
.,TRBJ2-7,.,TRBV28,CASRRQFPLYEQYF,TGTGCCAGCAGACGACAGTTCCCCCTTTACGAGCAGTACTTC
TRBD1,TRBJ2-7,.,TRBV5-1,CASSESGQGLREQYF,TGCGCCAGCAGCGAATCGGGACAGGGACTCCGGGAGCAGTACTTC
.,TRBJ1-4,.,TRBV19,CASSRTALNNEKLFF,TGTGCCAGTAGTAGAACGGCTCTGAATAATGAAAAACTGTTTTTT
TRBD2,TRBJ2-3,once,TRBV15,CATSRPQGPVASGSRTDTQYF,TGTGCCACCAGCAGACCACAGGGGCCGGTAGCTAGCGGGAGTCGCACAGATACGCAGTATTTT
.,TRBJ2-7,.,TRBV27,CASSPPLGVRLEQYF,TGTGCCAGCAGTCCCCCCCTTGGGGTTCGGCTCGAGCAGTACTTC
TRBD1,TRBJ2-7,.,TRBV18,CASFGWDRGSLEQYF,TGTGCCAGCTTCGGATGGGACAGGGGTTCCCTCGAGCAGTACTTC
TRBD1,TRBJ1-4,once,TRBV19,CASSIPGQGAEKLFF,TGTGCCAGTAGTATACCGGGACAGGGAGCCGAAAAACTGTTTTTT
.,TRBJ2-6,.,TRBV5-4,CASSWDLGGANVLTF,TGTGCCAGCAGCTGGGACCTGGGAGGGGCCAACGTCCTGACTTTC
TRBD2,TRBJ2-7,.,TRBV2,CASSGGLAGFEQYF,TGTGCCAGCAGTGGAGGACTAGCGGGATTCGAGCAGTACTTC
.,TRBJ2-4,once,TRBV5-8,CASSLDMGSGGAKNIQYF,TGTGCCAGCAGCTTGGATATGGGCAGCGGAGGGGCCAAAAACATTCAGTACTTC
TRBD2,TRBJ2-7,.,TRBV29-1,CSAGGSGGPYAEQYF,TGCAGCGCGGGGGGTTCGGGAGGGCCGTACGCGGAGCAGTACTTC
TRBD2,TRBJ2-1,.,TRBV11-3,CASSGGTTNNEQFF,TGTGCCAGCAGCGGGGGGACTACCAACAATGAGCAGTTCTTC
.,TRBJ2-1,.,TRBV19,CASSILVSYNEQFF,TGTGCCAGTAGTATACTAGTCTCCTACAATGAGCAGTTCTTC
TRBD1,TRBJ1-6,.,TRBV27,CASRLSGGLSSYNSPLHF,TGTGCCAGCAGATTGTCAGGGGGCTTGAGCTCCTATAATTCACCCCTCCACTTT
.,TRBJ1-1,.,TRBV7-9,CASSPTTVNTEAFF,TGTGCCAGCAGCCCTACGACCGTGAACACTGAAGCTTTCTTT
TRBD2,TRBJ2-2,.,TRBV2,CASKLASGSTGELFF,TGTGCCAGCAAGTTGGCTAGCGGGAGTACCGGGGAGCTGTTTTTT
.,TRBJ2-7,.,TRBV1,CTSSQYPLTRLAGLEQYF,TGCACCAGCAGCCAATACCCCTTGACGAGACTAGCGGGACTCGAGCAGTACTTC
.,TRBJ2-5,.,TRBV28,CASRPGTLGGETQYF,TGTGCCAGCAGACCGGGGACCCTGGGGGGAGAGACCCAGTACTTC
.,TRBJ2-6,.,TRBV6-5,CASSYPTRGANVLTF,TGTGCCAGCAGTTACCCGACGCGTGGGGCCAACGTCCTGACTTTC
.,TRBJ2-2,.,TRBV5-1,CASSFGQNTGELFF,TGCGCCAGCAGCTTCGGACAGAACACCGGGGAGCTGTTTTTT
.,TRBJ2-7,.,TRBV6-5,CASSSATYYEQYF,TGTGCCAGCAGTTCCGCCACGTACTACGAGCAGTACTTC